What follows is one TCR beta chain and its context. This record comes from a study of blood T cell repertoires in COVID-19. Study summary: Samples taken during acute and convalescent COVID-19 were collected in the United States, Italy and Spain. Sources were T cells, B-cell-depleted T cells, or PBMCs; the material itself was cDNA or gDNA.

Authors' processing steps: Reference gene primer amplification yielded estimated nucleated cell counts. The data were produced by immunoSEQ multiplex PCR, yet TCRdb's version contains in-frame clones alone and is incomplete. The V and J calls and clone size come from that table; D and trimming were worked out from the DNA. The sample lists 83,000 or so clones, approximately 78% occurring once. The CDR3 is 11 residues long. Germline V gene lookup returns CDR1 MNHEY and CDR2 SVGAGI. Trimming left V 7 bases short and J 3 bases short, with 7 bases between. V gene TRBV6-5 combines with J gene TRBJ2-7; D gene unclear. Sample: peripheral blood. The source is a human donor in a cohort sampled during active COVID-19. The CDR3 here is CASTSIYEQYF. Here the CDR3 DNA reads TGTGCCAGCACTTCTATCTACGAGCAGTACTTC.